This paragraph reports one T cell receptor beta chain. Its specificity is not known. Profiling relied on immunoSEQ multiplex PCR, and the TCRdb table lists in-frame clones only, not all of them. The sample comprises 99,000 or so clones, roughly 87% of which are singletons, and around 2.7% rests with the top ten. These data originate in a study of T cell responses to AZD1222 COVID-19 vaccine. Overall study findings and caveats: Epitopes outside B.1.351 and B.1.1.7 mutated regions reportedly drew nearly half of spike TCRs.

Germline CDR1 and CDR2: WNHNN and SYGVQD (reference sequence). Trimming took off 2 bases at V and 2 bases at J, with 18 bases between the two ends. This CDR3 comprises 17 residues. This sequence originates from an adult in good health. The sample was peripheral blood, taken on day 0 of AZD1222 vaccination. The J gene is TRBJ1-2, the V gene TRBV10-1; no clear D. The CDR3 nucleotides are TGCGCCAGCAGTGAGATCGAAGGTACGGGCCTAAACTATGGCTACACCTTC. The encoded protein is CASSEIEGTGLNYGYTF.